This T cell receptor (beta chain) comes out of a study of CD8+CD57+ T cells in acquired aplastic anemia. In the study overall: Isolated CD4+ and CD8+ cells, once sorted, yielded DNA averaging roughly 3 ug.

As for this clonotype: Its antigen is currently unknown. One junction end disagrees with the germline gene, perhaps due to a read error.

Notes on the study in general: Simpson's diversity of CD8+ cells was not significantly different in patients compared with controls.

This CDR3 has 14 residues. Germline V lookup: CDR1 SNHLY, CDR2 FYNNEI. Patients picked for sequencing had shown CD8+CD57+ cell expansion detected by flow cytometry. There was no therapy given to any patient before the blood sampling took place. Genomic DNA constituted the template upon which TCR beta VDJ and CDR3 profiling was performed. Each CDR3 protein gets one entry after TCRdb re-called the reads with MiXCR. The table shows fewer than 85,000 distinct CDR3 sequences, with roughly 70% occurring only once. The chain combines TRBV2 with TRBJ2-7; TRBD1 matches 7 bases. The clonotype originates from a human donor with aplastic anemia. Sequenced input: sorted CD4+, CD8+, or CD8+CD57+ T cells (not recorded which) from PBMCs. CDR3 amino acids: CASSEGDRNYEQYF. The CDR3 nucleotides are TGTGCCAGTAGTGAAGGGGACAGAAACTACGAGCAGTACTTC.